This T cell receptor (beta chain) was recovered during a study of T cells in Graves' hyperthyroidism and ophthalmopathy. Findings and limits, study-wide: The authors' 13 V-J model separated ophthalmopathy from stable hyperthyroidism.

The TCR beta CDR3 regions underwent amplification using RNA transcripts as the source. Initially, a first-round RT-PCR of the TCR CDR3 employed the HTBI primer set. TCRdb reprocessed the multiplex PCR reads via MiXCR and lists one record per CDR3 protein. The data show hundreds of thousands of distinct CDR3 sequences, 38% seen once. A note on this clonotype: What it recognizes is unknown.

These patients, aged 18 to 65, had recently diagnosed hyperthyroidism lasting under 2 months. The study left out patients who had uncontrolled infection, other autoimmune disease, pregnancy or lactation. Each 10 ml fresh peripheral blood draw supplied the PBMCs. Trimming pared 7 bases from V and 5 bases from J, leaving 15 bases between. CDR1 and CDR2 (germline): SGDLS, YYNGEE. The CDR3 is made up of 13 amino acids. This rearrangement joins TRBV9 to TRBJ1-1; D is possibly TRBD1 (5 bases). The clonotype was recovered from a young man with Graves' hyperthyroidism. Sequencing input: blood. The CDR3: CASFPGDGTEAFF. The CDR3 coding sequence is TGTGCCAGCTTTCCCGGGGACGGGACTGAAGCTTTCTTT.